Listed below are T cell receptor beta chains from one sample, sequenced in a study of blood T cell repertoires in COVID-19. Assay used: immunoSEQ multiplex PCR; TCRdb lists only in-frame clones, some missing. The sample consists of 250,000 to 300,000 clones, about nine tenths of them appearing once. The sequenced sample consisted of peripheral blood. The origin of the receptors is a woman aged 30 to 39 with active or convalescent COVID-19. The CDR3 runs from the conserved cysteine through the conserved F or W. Each record gives: D gene, clone size, J gene, V gene, CDR3 DNA, CDR3 protein. The D gene is left open where the match is weak. Clone size is given for some rows only: seen once, a few or many times, or a class if the clone is expanded.

>NA|NA|TRBJ1-2|TRBV2
TGTGCCGTCCTTTTTTCGAACTATGGCTACACCTTC
CAVLFSNYGYTF
>NA|many|TRBJ1-2|TRBV3-1/TRBV3-2
TGTGCCAGCAGCCAGAGGGGGTATGGCTACACCTTC
CASSQRGYGYTF
>TRBD2|NA|TRBJ2-1|TRBV4-2
TGTGCCAGCAGCCAAGTTGGCGGGGGTACGGGGGGGTACAATGAGCAGTTCTTC
CASSQVGGGTGGYNEQFF
>NA|NA|TRBJ1-1|TRBV4-3
TGCGCCAGCAGCCAAGAGGGCAGGGAAGCTTTCTTT
CASSQEGREAFF
>NA|NA|TRBJ2-6|TRBV5-1
TGCGCCAGCACCCATAACCGAGGGGGATCTCAAAACGTCCTGACTTTC
CASTHNRGGSQNVLTF
>TRBD2|NA|TRBJ2-1|TRBV7-3
TGTGCCAGCAGCTTACGGGCCGGGACTACAACATACAATGAGCAGTTCTTC
CASSLRAGTTTYNEQFF
>NA|NA|TRBJ1-1|TRBV18
TGTGCCAGCTCACCACCGCATAACAGGGAGACTGAAGCTTTCTTT
CASSPPHNRETEAFF
>TRBD1|once|TRBJ2-1|TRBV7-9
TGTGCCAGCAGCCCGGCCGGGACAGGGATCTACAATGAGCAGTTCTTC
CASSPAGTGIYNEQFF
>TRBD2|once|TRBJ2-2|TRBV4-2
TGTGCCAGCAGCCAAGACCTCGGGACTAGCGCCTCCGGGGAGCTGTTTTTT
CASSQDLGTSASGELFF
>TRBD1|NA|TRBJ1-1|TRBV9
TGTGCCAGCAGCCCCCGAGGAAGAACAGGGGCCATGAACACTGAAGCTTTCTTT
CASSPRGRTGAMNTEAFF
>TRBD1|NA|TRBJ1-1|TRBV7-2
TGTGCCAGCAGCTTAGTAGGGGGCAGGGAAGCTTTCTTT
CASSLVGGREAFF
>NA|NA|TRBJ1-1|TRBV27
TGTGCCAGCAGTCCCCGGTTTACAGCTAACACTGAAGCTTTCTTT
CASSPRFTANTEAFF
>TRBD1|NA|TRBJ1-2|TRBV12-3/TRBV12-4
TGTGCCAGCAGTCCTGGACAGGGGGTAACCTTC
CASSPGQGVTF
>NA|NA|TRBJ1-1|TRBV4-3
TGCGCCAGCAGCCAAGGATTTTATATGGAAGGAGCTCTGAACACTGAAGCTTTCTTT
CASSQGFYMEGALNTEAFF
>TRBD2|NA|TRBJ2-1|TRBV9
TGTGCCAGCAGCGTAGGTACAGGGCGGGAGGTTGAGCAGTTCTTC
CASSVGTGREVEQFF
>TRBD1|NA|TRBJ1-4|TRBV5-1
TGCGCCAGCAGCTTGGGGGCCGGGACAGGGATAGAAAAACTGTTTTTT
CASSLGAGTGIEKLFF
>TRBD2|NA|TRBJ2-1|TRBV2
TGTGCCAGCATTGGTAGCGGGGGGCAAAACTACAATGAGCAGTTCTTC
CASIGSGGQNYNEQFF
>TRBD1|NA|TRBJ2-7|TRBV6-1
TGTGCCAGCAGTGAGGGACAGACCTACGAGCAGTACTTC
CASSEGQTYEQYF
>TRBD1|NA|TRBJ2-7|TRBV7-9
TGTGCCAGCAGCTTAATAATGGGACAGGGATCCTCCTACGAGCAGTACTTC
CASSLIMGQGSSYEQYF
>TRBD2|once|TRBJ2-1|TRBV18
TGTGCCAGCTCCGGGGGACTAGCAGTATTGAATGAGCAGTTCTTC
CASSGGLAVLNEQFF
>NA|NA|TRBJ1-1|TRBV5-1
TGCGCCAGCAGCTTGGTAGGGGGTCTGAACACTGAAGCTTTCTTT
CASSLVGGLNTEAFF
>NA|NA|TRBJ1-5|TRBV7-8
TGTGCCAGCAGCTCGCAGCATTTT
CASSSQHF
>NA|NA|TRBJ1-1|TRBV18
TGTGCCAGCTCACCAGAATCGGGCAGGGTGACTGAAGCTTTCTTT
CASSPESGRVTEAFF
>TRBD1|NA|TRBJ1-1|TRBV28
TGTGCCAGCCTTAAGGGGGCAGGGGGGTTGACCACTGAAGCTTTCTTT
CASLKGAGGLTTEAFF
>NA|NA|TRBJ1-2|TRBV30
TGTGCCTGGAGTGACAACCCGAGACAAGGTGGCTACACCTTC
CAWSDNPRQGGYTF
>NA|once|TRBJ2-7|TRBV21-1
TGTGCCAGCAGCAATAAGGGAGGCGAGCAGTACTTC
CASSNKGGEQYF
>TRBD2|NA|TRBJ2-1|TRBV7-9
TGTGCCAGCAGCTTATTACGGGGGGGCGTGAATGAGCAGTTCTTC
CASSLLRGGVNEQFF
>TRBD1|NA|TRBJ2-1|TRBV5-4
TGTGCCAGCAGCGGTGGTGGGACAGCTGTCTACAATGAGCAGTTCTTC
CASSGGGTAVYNEQFF
>TRBD1|NA|TRBJ2-5|TRBV7-3
TGTGCCAGCAGCTCAGGACAGGGGGGGACCCAGTACTTC
CASSSGQGGTQYF
>NA|NA|TRBJ1-1|TRBV30
TGTGCCTGGAGTCAACAGGGGAACACTGAAGCTTTCTTT
CAWSQQGNTEAFF
>NA|NA|TRBJ1-3|TRBV19
TGTGCCAGCGTGGGCCTAGGGGCCACCTACTCTGGAAACACCATATATTTT
CASVGLGATYSGNTIYF
>NA|NA|TRBJ2-1|TRBV6-6
TGTGCCAGCTCTGGACAGCTAACCAATGAGCAGTTCTTC
CASSGQLTNEQFF
>TRBD1|NA|TRBJ2-2|TRBV29-1
TGCAGCGCCTCGACAGGGGGATTCGGGGAGCTGTTTTTT
CSASTGGFGELFF
>NA|NA|TRBJ1-1|TRBV3-1/TRBV3-2
TGTGCCAGCAGCCAAGGGGACATAGGCGCTGGAGCTTTCTTT
CASSQGDIGAGAFF
>NA|NA|TRBJ1-1|TRBV3-1/TRBV3-2
TGTGCCAGCAGCCAAGAGATCGGGAGGAGCGGTTTCTTT
CASSQEIGRSGFF
>NA|NA|TRBJ1-5|TRBV6-4
TGTGCCGTCCATTGGGGGGGGGCCCCTTGCCCCAATCAGCCCCAGCATTTT
CAVHWGGAPCPNQPQHF
>NA|NA|TRBJ2-7|TRBV28
TGTGCCAGCAACCCGGCCAGGGGGGTTTCCTACGAGCAGTACTTC
CASNPARGVSYEQYF
>TRBD2|once|TRBJ2-3|TRBV4-2
TGTGCCAGCAGCCAAGATAAGCGGGGCCCCGGGGATACGCAGTATTTT
CASSQDKRGPGDTQYF
>TRBD2|NA|TRBJ2-1|TRBV7-9
TGTGCCAGCAGCTTATCGGGACTAGCGGGGGGGTCCTACAATGAGCAGTTCTTC
CASSLSGLAGGSYNEQFF
>NA|NA|TRBJ1-6|TRBV5-8
TGTGCCAGCAGCTTTGGACAGATTAATAATTCACCCCTCCACTTT
CASSFGQINNSPLHF
>TRBD2|NA|TRBJ2-1|TRBV5-1
TGCGCCAGCAGCGGACTAGCGAATCCTAATGAGCAGTTCTTC
CASSGLANPNEQFF
>NA|NA|TRBJ2-1|TRBV12-1
TGTGCCAGCAGCGTGACTAGCGGGAGTCACAATGAGCAGTTCTTC
CASSVTSGSHNEQFF
>NA|few|TRBJ1-5|TRBV23-1
TGCGCCAGCAGTCAATCGCCCTGGGCTCATAGCAATCAGCCCCAGCATTTT
CASSQSPWAHSNQPQHF
>TRBD1|few|TRBJ1-5|TRBV6-5
TGTGCCAGCAGTTCGACGACAGGGTCTCAGCATTTT
CASSSTTGSQHF
>NA|once|TRBJ2-5|TRBV13
TGTGCCAGCAGCTCGGGACTCTCGTCCCAGTACTTC
CASSSGLSSQYF
>NA|once|TRBJ1-3|TRBV9
TGTGCCAGCAGCGTAGGCGCTTACTCTGGAAACACCATATATTTT
CASSVGAYSGNTIYF
>NA|NA|TRBJ2-3|TRBV28
TGTGCCAGCAGTTTATTGGGACTCAACACAGATACGCAGTATTTT
CASSLLGLNTDTQYF
>NA|few|TRBJ2-6|TRBV27
TGTGCCAGCAGTTTATCCCCCCCGAGGTCGGCTGGGGCCAACGTCCTGACTTTC
CASSLSPPRSAGANVLTF
>NA|NA|TRBJ2-1|TRBV19
TGTGCCAGTAGTATAAGGGGGTTCGGGACCAGTTCCTACAATGAGCAGTTCTTC
CASSIRGFGTSSYNEQFF
>NA|NA|TRBJ1-1|TRBV15
TGTGCCACCAGCAGAGCAAGGGGCCCGGTCACTGAAGCTTTCTTT
CATSRARGPVTEAFF
>TRBD1|NA|TRBJ1-1|TRBV24-1
TGTGCCACCAGTGATGCAGGGGGCGACGCTGAAGCTTTCTTT
CATSDAGGDAEAFF
>NA|NA|TRBJ2-7|TRBV7-9
TGTGCCAGCAGCTTAGGCGCGTCCTACGAGCAGTACTTC
CASSLGASYEQYF
>TRBD2|NA|TRBJ2-5|TRBV10-3
TGTGCCATCAGTTCGACTAGCGGGGGTAGCCAAGAGACCCAGTACTTC
CAISSTSGGSQETQYF